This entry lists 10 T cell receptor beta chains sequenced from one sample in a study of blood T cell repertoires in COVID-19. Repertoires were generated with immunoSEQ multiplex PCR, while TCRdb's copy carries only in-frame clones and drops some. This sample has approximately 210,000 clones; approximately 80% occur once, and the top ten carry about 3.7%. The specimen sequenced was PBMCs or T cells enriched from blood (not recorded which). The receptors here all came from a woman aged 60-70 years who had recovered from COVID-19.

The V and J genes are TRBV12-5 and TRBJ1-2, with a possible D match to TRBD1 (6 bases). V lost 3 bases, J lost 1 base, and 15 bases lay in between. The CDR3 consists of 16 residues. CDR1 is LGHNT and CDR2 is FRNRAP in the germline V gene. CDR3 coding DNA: TGTGCTAGTGGTTTTAGATCGACAGGTCGTAACTATGGCTACACCTTC. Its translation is CASGFRSTGRNYGYTF.

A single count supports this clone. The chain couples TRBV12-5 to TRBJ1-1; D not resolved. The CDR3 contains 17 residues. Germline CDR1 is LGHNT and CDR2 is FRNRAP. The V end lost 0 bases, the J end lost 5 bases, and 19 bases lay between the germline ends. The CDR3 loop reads CASGLVYSGQGRTEAFF. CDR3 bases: TGTGCTAGTGGTTTGGTATATTCAGGCCAAGGGAGAACTGAAGCTTTCTTT.

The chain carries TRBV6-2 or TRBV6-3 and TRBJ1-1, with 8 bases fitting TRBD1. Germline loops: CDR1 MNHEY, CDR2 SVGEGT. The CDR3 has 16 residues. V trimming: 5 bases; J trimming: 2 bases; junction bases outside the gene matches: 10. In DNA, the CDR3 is TGTGCCAGCAGTCCGACACAGGGGGACTTTAACACTGAAGCTTTCTTT. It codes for CASSPTQGDFNTEAFF.

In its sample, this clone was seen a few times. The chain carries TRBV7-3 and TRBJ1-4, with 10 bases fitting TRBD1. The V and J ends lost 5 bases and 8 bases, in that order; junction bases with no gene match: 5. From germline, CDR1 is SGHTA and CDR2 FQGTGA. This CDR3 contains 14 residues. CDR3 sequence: CASSRTGGGEKLFF. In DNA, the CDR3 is TGTGCCAGCAGCCGGACAGGGGGTGGAGAAAAACTGTTTTTT.

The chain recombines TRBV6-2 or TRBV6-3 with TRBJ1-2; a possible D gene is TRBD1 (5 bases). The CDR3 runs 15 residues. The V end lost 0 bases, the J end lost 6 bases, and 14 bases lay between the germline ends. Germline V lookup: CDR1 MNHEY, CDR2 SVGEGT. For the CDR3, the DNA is TGTGCCAGCAGTTACTCGGAGGGGCGCCATCATGGCTACACCTTC. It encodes CASSYSEGRHHGYTF.

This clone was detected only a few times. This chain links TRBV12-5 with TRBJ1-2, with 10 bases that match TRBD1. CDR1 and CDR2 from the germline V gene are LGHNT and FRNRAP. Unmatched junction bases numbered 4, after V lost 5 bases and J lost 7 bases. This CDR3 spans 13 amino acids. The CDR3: CASGIGTGAGYTF. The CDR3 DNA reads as TGTGCTAGTGGTATTGGGACAGGGGCTGGCTACACCTTC. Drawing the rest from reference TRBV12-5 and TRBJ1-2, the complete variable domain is DARVTQTPRHKVTEMGQEVTMRCQPILGHNTVFWYRQTMMQGLELLAYFRNRAPLDDSGMPKDRFSAEMPDATLATLKIQPSEPRDSAVYFCASGIGTGAGYTFGSGTRLTVV.

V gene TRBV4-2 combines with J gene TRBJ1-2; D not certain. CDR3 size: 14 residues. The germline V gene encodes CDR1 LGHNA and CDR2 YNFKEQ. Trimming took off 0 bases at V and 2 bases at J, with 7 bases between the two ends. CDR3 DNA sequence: TGTGCCAGCAGCCAAGAAGTACAGAACTATGGCTACACCTTC. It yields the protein CASSQEVQNYGYTF.

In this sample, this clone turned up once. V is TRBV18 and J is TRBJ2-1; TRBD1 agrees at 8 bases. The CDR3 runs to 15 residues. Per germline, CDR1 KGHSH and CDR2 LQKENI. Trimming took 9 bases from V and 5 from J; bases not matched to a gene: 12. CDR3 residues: CASRNRDRTHNEQFF. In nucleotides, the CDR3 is TGTGCCAGTCGTAACCGGGACAGGACCCACAATGAGCAGTTCTTC.

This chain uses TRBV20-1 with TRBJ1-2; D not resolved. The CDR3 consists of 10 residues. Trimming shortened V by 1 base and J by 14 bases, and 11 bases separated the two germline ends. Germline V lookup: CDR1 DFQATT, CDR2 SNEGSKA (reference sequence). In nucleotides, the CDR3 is TGCAGTGCTAGAGGGCATGGCACGACCTTC. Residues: CSARGHGTTF.

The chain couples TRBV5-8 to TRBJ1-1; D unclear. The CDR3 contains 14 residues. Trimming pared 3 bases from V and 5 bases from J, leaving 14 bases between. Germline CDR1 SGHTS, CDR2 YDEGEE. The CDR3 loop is CASSSGHRGTEAFF. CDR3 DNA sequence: TGTGCCAGCAGCTCTGGCCACCGAGGGACTGAAGCTTTCTTT. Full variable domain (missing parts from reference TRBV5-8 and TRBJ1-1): EAGVTQSPTHLIKTRGQQATLRCSPISGHTSVYWYQQALGLGLQFLLWYDEGEERNRGNFPPRFSGRQFPNYSSELNVNALELEDSALYLCASSSGHRGTEAFFGQGTRLTVV.